This T cell receptor beta chain was sequenced in a study of T cell responses to AZD1222 COVID-19 vaccine. Whole-study findings and limits: Nearly half of unique spike-specific TCRs reportedly avoided B.1.351 and B.1.1.7 mutated regions.

Profiling relied on immunoSEQ multiplex PCR, and the TCRdb table lists in-frame clones only, not all of them. This table holds some 200,000 clones, about 89% found once. The study pooled second doses at about 4 or about 12 weeks. Remarks on this clone: Its antigen is still unknown.

Sequencing used peripheral blood, obtained 28 days after the second AZD1222 dose. The TCR comes from an adult who received the AZD1222 COVID-19 vaccine.

CDR3 residues: CASRVDSATNEKLFF. DNA for the CDR3: TGTGCCAGCAGGGTGGACAGCGCAACTAATGAAAAACTGTTTTTT. The gene calls are TRBV5-4 and TRBJ1-4; perhaps TRBD1 as D (6 bases). Deletions cut 5 bases from V and 0 bases from J, with 11 bases between. The germline V gene has CDR1 SGHNT and CDR2 YYREEE (reference sequence). This CDR3 has 15 amino acids.